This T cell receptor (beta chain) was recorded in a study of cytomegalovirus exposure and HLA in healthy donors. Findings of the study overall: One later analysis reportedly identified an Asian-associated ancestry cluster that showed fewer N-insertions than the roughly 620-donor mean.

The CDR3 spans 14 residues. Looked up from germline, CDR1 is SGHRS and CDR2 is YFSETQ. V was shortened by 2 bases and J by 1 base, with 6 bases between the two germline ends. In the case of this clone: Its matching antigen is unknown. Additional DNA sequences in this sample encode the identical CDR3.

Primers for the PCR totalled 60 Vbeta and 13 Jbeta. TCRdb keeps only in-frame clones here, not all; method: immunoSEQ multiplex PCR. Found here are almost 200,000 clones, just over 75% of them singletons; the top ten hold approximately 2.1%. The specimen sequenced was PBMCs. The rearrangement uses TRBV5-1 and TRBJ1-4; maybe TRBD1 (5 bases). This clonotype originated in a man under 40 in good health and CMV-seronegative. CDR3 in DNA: TGCGCCAGCAGCTTTCAGGGAACTAATGAAAAACTGTTTTTT. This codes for CASSFQGTNEKLFF.